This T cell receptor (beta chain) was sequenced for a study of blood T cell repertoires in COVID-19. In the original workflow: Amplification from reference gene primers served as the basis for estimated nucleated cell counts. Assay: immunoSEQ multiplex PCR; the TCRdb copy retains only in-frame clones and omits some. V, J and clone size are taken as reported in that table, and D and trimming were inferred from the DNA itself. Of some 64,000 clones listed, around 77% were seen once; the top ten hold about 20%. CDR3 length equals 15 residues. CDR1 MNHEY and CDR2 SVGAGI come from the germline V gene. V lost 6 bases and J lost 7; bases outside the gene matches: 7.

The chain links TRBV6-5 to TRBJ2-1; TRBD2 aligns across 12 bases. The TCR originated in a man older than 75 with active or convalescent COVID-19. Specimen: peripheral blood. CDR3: CASRRLAGDGNEQFF. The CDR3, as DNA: TGTGCCAGCAGAAGACTAGCGGGAGATGGGAATGAGCAGTTCTTC.